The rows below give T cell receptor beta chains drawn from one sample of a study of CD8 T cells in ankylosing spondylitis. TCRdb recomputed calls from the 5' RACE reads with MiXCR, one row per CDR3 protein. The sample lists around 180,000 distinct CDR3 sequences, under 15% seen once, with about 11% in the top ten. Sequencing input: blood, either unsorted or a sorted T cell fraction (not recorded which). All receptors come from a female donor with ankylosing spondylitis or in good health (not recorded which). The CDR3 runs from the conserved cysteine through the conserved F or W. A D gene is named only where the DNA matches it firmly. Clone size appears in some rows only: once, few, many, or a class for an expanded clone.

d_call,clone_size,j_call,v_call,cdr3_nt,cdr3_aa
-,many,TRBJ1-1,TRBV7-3,TGTGCCAGCAGCCTAGGGGGAAAGAACACTGAAGCTTTCTTT,CASSLGGKNTEAFF
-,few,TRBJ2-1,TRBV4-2,TGTGCCAGCAGCCATTTAGTGGGAGAGAGTACCAATGAGCAGTTCTTC,CASSHLVGESTNEQFF
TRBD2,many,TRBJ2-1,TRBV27,TGTGCCAGCAGTTTATCCCGGGAGGGATACGGGAGTGAGCAGTTCTTC,CASSLSREGYGSEQFF
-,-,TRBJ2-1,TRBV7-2,TGTGCCAGCAGACCGAGGGGGGGCGTTTGGGAGCAGTTCTTC,CASRPRGGVWEQFF
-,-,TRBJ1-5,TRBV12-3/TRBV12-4,TGTGCCAGCAGTGAGGACAGCTCCAATCAGCCCCAGCATTTT,CASSEDSSNQPQHF
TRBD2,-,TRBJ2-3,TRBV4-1,TGCGCCAGCAGCCCAAATCTACTCGGAAATAGCGGGAGAGAAAGCACAGATACGCAGTATTTT,CASSPNLLGNSGRESTDTQYF
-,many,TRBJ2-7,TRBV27,TGTGCCAGCAGTTTCCCTAATTCTGACGAGCAGTACTTC,CASSFPNSDEQYF
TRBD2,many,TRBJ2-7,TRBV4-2,TGTGCCAGCAGCCTAGCGGGAGGTACGGCCCACGAGCAGTACTTC,CASSLAGGTAHEQYF
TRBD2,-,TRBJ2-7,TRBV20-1,TGCAGTGCTAGAGAACTAGCGGGAGGTTCCTACGAGCAGTACTTC,CSARELAGGSYEQYF
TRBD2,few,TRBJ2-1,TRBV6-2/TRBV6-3,TGTGCCAGCAGTACTCCCCTAGCGGGAGGGGTCAATGAGCAGTTCTTC,CASSTPLAGGVNEQFF
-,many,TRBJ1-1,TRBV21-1,TGTGCCAGCAGCAAAGAGGGGGCTGAAGCTTTCTTT,CASSKEGAEAFF
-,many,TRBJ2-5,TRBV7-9,TGTGCCAGCGGCTTTGGGTCCCAAGAGACCCAGTACTTC,CASGFGSQETQYF
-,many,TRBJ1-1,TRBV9,TGTGCCAGCAGCGGGCACACGGGAGCTTTCTTT,CASSGHTGAFF
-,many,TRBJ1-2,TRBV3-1,TGTGCCAGCAGCCAAAGCTTTACGGGGGGCTACACCTTC,CASSQSFTGGYTF
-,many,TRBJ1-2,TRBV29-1,TGCAGCGGGAGGGGGTCAAAAGAGGGTGGCTACACCTTC,CSGRGSKEGGYTF
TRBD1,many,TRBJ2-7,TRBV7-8,TGTGCCAGCAGCTTAGCCGGGACAGGGTCCTCCTACGAGCAGTACTTC,CASSLAGTGSSYEQYF
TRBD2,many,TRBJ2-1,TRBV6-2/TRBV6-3,TGTGCCAGCAGTCCCTGGACTAGCGGGAGAACCGATGAGCAGTTCTTC,CASSPWTSGRTDEQFF
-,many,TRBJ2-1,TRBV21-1,TGTGCCAGCAGCAAAGGGGTAGAGGACAGGGGCCGAAAAACCAGCGGCAATTCCTACAATGAGCAGTTCTTC,CASSKGVEDRGRKTSGNSYNEQFF
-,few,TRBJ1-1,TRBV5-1,TGCGCCAGCAGCTTGGGTAGCACCGACAGCACTGAAGCTTTCTTT,CASSLGSTDSTEAFF
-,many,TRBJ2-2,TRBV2,TGTGCCAGTACTAGGGCAATTGGCACCGGGGAGCTGTTTTTT,CASTRAIGTGELFF
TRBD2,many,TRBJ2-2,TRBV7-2,TGTGCCAGCAGCTTAGGACTAGCGGGAGTACGGGAGCTGTTTTTT,CASSLGLAGVRELFF
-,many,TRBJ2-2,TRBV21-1,TGTGCCAGCAGCAATACGGGACAGGGGACCGGGGAGCTGTTTTTT,CASSNTGQGTGELFF
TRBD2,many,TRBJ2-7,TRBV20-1,TGCAGTGCTAGTCCCAGCTCTTCTCTTCTAGCGGGAGTTTACGAGCAGTACTTC,CSASPSSSLLAGVYEQYF
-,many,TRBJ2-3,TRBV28,TGTGCCAGCAGCCCCCCCACAGATACGCAGTATTTT,CASSPPTDTQYF
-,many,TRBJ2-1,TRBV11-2,TGTGCCAGCAGCTTCGAGCGGCCCGGTGAGCAGTTCTTC,CASSFERPGEQFF
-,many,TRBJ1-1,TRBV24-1,TGTGCCACCAGTAAGGCAGGGGTCACTGAAGCTTTCTTT,CATSKAGVTEAFF
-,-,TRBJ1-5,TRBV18,TGTGCCAGCTCACCACTCATGCAGGGTCCAGAGGGTCAGCCCCAGCATTTT,CASSPLMQGPEGQPQHF
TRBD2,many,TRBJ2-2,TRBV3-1,TGTGCCAGCAGCCAAAAGTCGAGCGGGAGACGCGGGGAGCTGTTTTTT,CASSQKSSGRRGELFF
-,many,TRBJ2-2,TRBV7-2,TGTGCCAGCAGCTTAGCGCTGGGGAACACCGGGGAGCTGTTTTTT,CASSLALGNTGELFF
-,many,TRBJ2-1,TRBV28,TGTGCCAGCAGTTTAATAACCCCGGGAATGACGTCTCATGAGCAGTTCTTC,CASSLITPGMTSHEQFF
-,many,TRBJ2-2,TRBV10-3,TGTGCCATCAGTGAGTCGAACAGGGCGACCGGGGAGCTGTTTTTT,CAISESNRATGELFF
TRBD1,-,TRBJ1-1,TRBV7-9,TGTGCCAGCAACGACAGGGCGGGCACTGAAGCTTTCTTT,CASNDRAGTEAFF
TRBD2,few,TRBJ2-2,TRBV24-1,TGTGCCACCAGTGATCTAGCGGGAGAAGCCGGGGAGCTGTTTTTT,CATSDLAGEAGELFF
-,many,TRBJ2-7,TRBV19,TGTGCCAGTAAGCCCATCGACGGTCCCTACGAGCAGTACTTC,CASKPIDGPYEQYF
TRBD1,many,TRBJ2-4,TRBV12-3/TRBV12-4,TGTGCCAGCAGTCCCGGACAGGCCGAAAACATTCAGTACTTC,CASSPGQAENIQYF
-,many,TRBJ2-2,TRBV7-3,TGTGCCAGCAGCTCGACCTTTAACACCGGGGAGCTGTTTTTT,CASSSTFNTGELFF
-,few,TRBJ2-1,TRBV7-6,TGTGCCAGCAGCTTACCTCGGGACTCTTCTTACAATGAGCAGTTCTTC,CASSLPRDSSYNEQFF
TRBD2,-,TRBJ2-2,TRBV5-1,TGCGCCAGCAGCTTGCGTGAAGGGAGGGACACCGGGGAGCTGTTTTTT,CASSLREGRDTGELFF
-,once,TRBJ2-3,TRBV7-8,TGTGCCAGCAGCCGGAATAAACAGGACCGCCTGGGAGATACGCAGTATTTT,CASSRNKQDRLGDTQYF